These T cell receptor beta chains were read from a single sample in a study of identical twins. TCRdb ran MiXCR on the 5' RACE reads and lists one entry per CDR3 protein. The table includes over 500,000 distinct CDR3 sequences, 22% detected once. This same sample was also taken into another study, of T cells expressing NK-cell markers.

Source material: CD4+ T cells sorted from blood. These receptors all stem from a woman between 18 and 30 years old in good health. Each CDR3 is given with its conserved first and last residue. The order of the fields is V gene, D gene, clone size, J gene, CDR3 DNA, CDR3 protein. The D gene is left open where the match is weak. Clone size is shown for a subset of rows, as once, few, many or a class of expanded clone.

TRBV12-3/TRBV12-4	.	.	TRBJ2-3	TGTGCCAGCAGACTTGGTAGAGGAACAGATACGCAGTATTTT	CASRLGRGTDTQYF
TRBV5-5	.	.	TRBJ1-5	TGTGCCAGCAGCGCGGACACGAATCAGCCCCAGCATTTT	CASSADTNQPQHF
TRBV7-9	TRBD2	many	TRBJ2-1	TGTGCCAGCAGCTTAGCGTTAGGGAGCGGGAGGGCCAAAGAGCAGTTCTTC	CASSLALGSGRAKEQFF
TRBV12-3/TRBV12-4	.	few	TRBJ2-7	TGTGCCAGCAGAGAGGCCGGGACAACCTACGGGGAGCAGTACTTC	CASREAGTTYGEQYF
TRBV10-3	.	few	TRBJ1-2	TGTGCCATCAGTGGCCGAGGGGGAGGAAACTATGGCTACACCTTC	CAISGRGGGNYGYTF
TRBV20-1	TRBD2	.	TRBJ2-1	TGCAGTGCTACTAGCGGGGGGCTGGATGAGCAGTTCTTC	CSATSGGLDEQFF
TRBV10-1	.	.	TRBJ2-7	TGCGCCAGCAGCCCGAACGGTAGGGCCTACGAGCAGTACTTC	CASSPNGRAYEQYF
TRBV18	.	.	TRBJ2-7	TGTGCCCCACACGAGCAGTACTTC	CAPHEQYF
TRBV29-1	.	few	TRBJ2-2	TGCAGCGTCGGTAGGGGGGCCGCGAACACCGGGGAGCTGTTTTTT	CSVGRGAANTGELFF
TRBV7-9	.	few	TRBJ1-1	TGTGCCAGCGCATGGGGGGGGGACACTGAAGCTTTCTTT	CASAWGGDTEAFF
TRBV10-3	TRBD1	few	TRBJ2-7	TGTGCCATCAGCCTCGACAGGGGTGCCTACGAGCAGTACTTC	CAISLDRGAYEQYF
TRBV6-1	.	few	TRBJ2-2	TGTGCCAGCAGTGCCCGGGGAGGCGGGGAGCTGTTTTTT	CASSARGGGELFF